A selection of T cell receptor beta chains follows, all from one sample in a study of cytomegalovirus exposure and HLA in healthy donors. Only in-frame clones appear in the TCRdb table, and some are missing; sequencing was by immunoSEQ multiplex PCR. The table has about 160,000 clones, more than 75% seen once; the top ten hold more than 0.9%. The sequencing input was PBMCs. The receptors derive from a girl aged 2-10 years in good health and CMV-seropositive. Each CDR3 is given without its conserved first and last residue.

V gene: TRBV5-1
J gene: TRBJ2-7
CDR3 protein: ASSAASAREQY

V gene: TRBV7-8
J gene: TRBJ1-5
CDR3 protein: ASSFDSVNQPQH

V gene: TRBV30
J gene: TRBJ1-2
CDR3 protein: AWNTGRGDYGYT

V gene: TRBV6-6
J gene: TRBJ2-3
CDR3 protein: ASSSAYTDTQY

V gene: TRBV4-1
J gene: TRBJ2-1
CDR3 protein: ASSQVGGGPVDEQF

V gene: TRBV18
J gene: TRBJ2-3
CDR3 protein: ASSPPTGWTDTQY

V gene: TRBV9
J gene: TRBJ2-5
CDR3 protein: ASSGWRTGETQY

V gene: TRBV9
J gene: TRBJ2-1
CDR3 protein: ASSVQGYEQF

V gene: TRBV10-3
J gene: TRBJ2-1
CDR3 protein: AISDMNEQF

V gene: TRBV7-9
J gene: TRBJ1-3
CDR3 protein: ASSLSLTGGNSGNTIY

V gene: TRBV6-1
J gene: TRBJ2-3
CDR3 protein: ASSGDLPGPDTQY

V gene: TRBV30
J gene: TRBJ2-7
CDR3 protein: AWSVGGVSYEQY

V gene: TRBV4-1
J gene: TRBJ2-5
CDR3 protein: ASSQGIRTSPQETQY

V gene: TRBV9
J gene: TRBJ2-6
CDR3 protein: ASSGGGSGANVLT

V gene: TRBV2
J gene: TRBJ1-1
CDR3 protein: ASSERLGAEAF

V gene: TRBV29-1
J gene: TRBJ1-1
CDR3 protein: SVDRSDTEAF

V gene: TRBV7-9
J gene: TRBJ1-2
CDR3 protein: ASSYGDGYT

V gene: TRBV5-5
J gene: TRBJ1-5
CDR3 protein: ASSFRAYSNQPQH

V gene: TRBV5-1
J gene: TRBJ2-5
CDR3 protein: ASSLRPAGSQETQY

V gene: TRBV5-6
J gene: TRBJ2-5
CDR3 protein: ASSGENDRGSEETQY

V gene: TRBV29-1
J gene: TRBJ2-3
CDR3 protein: SVDPAGAGDTQY

V gene: TRBV20-1
J gene: TRBJ1-2
CDR3 protein: SASSPYGYT

V gene: TRBV9
J gene: TRBJ2-2
CDR3 protein: ASSVRLAGGTGELF

V gene: TRBV14
J gene: TRBJ2-7
CDR3 protein: ASSPRTSGRYYEQY

V gene: TRBV6-4
J gene: TRBJ2-3
CDR3 protein: ASSERARGTDTQY

V gene: TRBV2
J gene: TRBJ2-2
CDR3 protein: ASSGQMNTGELF

V gene: TRBV19
J gene: TRBJ1-2
CDR3 protein: ASSGTGYGYT

V gene: TRBV28
J gene: TRBJ1-1
CDR3 protein: ASSITGEAGTEAF

V gene: TRBV13
J gene: TRBJ1-2
CDR3 protein: ASTIRQVNYGYT

V gene: TRBV5-1
J gene: TRBJ1-4
CDR3 protein: ASALGQINEKLF

V gene: TRBV18
J gene: TRBJ2-5
CDR3 protein: ASSPPLAGVSEGTQY

V gene: TRBV28
J gene: TRBJ2-1
CDR3 protein: ASSLGGRASYNEQF

V gene: TRBV30
J gene: TRBJ2-1
CDR3 protein: AWSVGLADSYNEQF

V gene: TRBV4-2
J gene: TRBJ2-7
CDR3 protein: ASSHFSGDRGSHEQY

V gene: TRBV27
J gene: TRBJ2-1
CDR3 protein: ASSRKPGLAGNEQF

V gene: TRBV28
J gene: TRBJ2-5
CDR3 protein: ASSSPIGWWGVQETQY

V gene: TRBV9
J gene: TRBJ2-2
CDR3 protein: ASSEGLAGVTGELF

V gene: TRBV7-2
J gene: TRBJ2-7
CDR3 protein: ASSRHRGRLTYEQY

V gene: TRBV6-1
J gene: TRBJ1-1
CDR3 protein: ASSVMNTEAF

V gene: TRBV5-4
J gene: TRBJ2-3
CDR3 protein: ASSLAGGRTDTQY

V gene: TRBV30
J gene: TRBJ1-6
CDR3 protein: AWKTLGPPLH

V gene: TRBV27
J gene: TRBJ2-5
CDR3 protein: ASSLLGGSLAQETQY

V gene: TRBV4-1
J gene: TRBJ1-2
CDR3 protein: ASSQDNINYGYT

V gene: TRBV28
J gene: TRBJ2-1
CDR3 protein: ASEYQREDPRNEQF

V gene: TRBV28
J gene: TRBJ2-1
CDR3 protein: ASRSPAETDYNEQF

V gene: TRBV7-3
J gene: TRBJ1-2
CDR3 protein: ASSPQGTSNYGYT

V gene: TRBV30
J gene: TRBJ1-2
CDR3 protein: AWSVRNGREESYGYT

V gene: TRBV5-4
J gene: TRBJ2-5
CDR3 protein: ASSFQGSGGETQY

V gene: TRBV4-1
J gene: TRBJ1-3
CDR3 protein: ASSQVGKRSGNTIY